This entry features one T cell receptor (beta chain) sequence. What it recognizes is unknown. Before the COVID-19 pandemic, during about 2011-2019, CD4+ T cells were taken from unexposed donors. After approximately ten days of culture, CD4+ T cells were isolated. The CDR3 is 17 amino acids. CDR1 MNHNS and CDR2 SASEGT come from the germline V gene. V lost 4 bases to trimming and J lost 0 bases, with 18 bases between them. Libraries were prepared by immunoSEQ multiplex PCR; TCRdb keeps only in-frame clonotypes and omits some of them. Among about 30,000 clones, approximately 80% were seen once, and the ten largest hold roughly 14%. This specimen belongs to a study of CD4 T cells in relation to SARS-CoV-2 and coronaviruses.

The sequencing input was CD4+ T cells from PBMCs, cultured in vitro. The chain carries TRBV6-1 and TRBJ2-5, with D perhaps matching TRBD1 or TRBD2 (5 bases each). The TCR sequence derives from a human donor in good health. The CDR3 DNA sequence: TGTGCCAGCAGTGGCCAACCGGGACCGATGTACCAAGAGACCCAGTACTTC. Encoded protein: CASSGQPGPMYQETQYF.